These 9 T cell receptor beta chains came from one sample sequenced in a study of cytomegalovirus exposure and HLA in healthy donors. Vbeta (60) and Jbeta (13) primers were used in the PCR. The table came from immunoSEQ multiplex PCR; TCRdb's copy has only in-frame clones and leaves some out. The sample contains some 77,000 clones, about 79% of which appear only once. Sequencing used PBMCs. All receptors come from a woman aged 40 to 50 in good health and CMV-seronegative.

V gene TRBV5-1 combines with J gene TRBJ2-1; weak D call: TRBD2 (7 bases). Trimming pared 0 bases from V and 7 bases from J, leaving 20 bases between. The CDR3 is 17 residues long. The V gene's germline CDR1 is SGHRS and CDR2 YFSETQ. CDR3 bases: TGCGCCAGCAGCTTGGCCGCGGGGGACATATTGGCAAATGAGCAGTTCTTC. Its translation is CASSLAAGDILANEQFF.

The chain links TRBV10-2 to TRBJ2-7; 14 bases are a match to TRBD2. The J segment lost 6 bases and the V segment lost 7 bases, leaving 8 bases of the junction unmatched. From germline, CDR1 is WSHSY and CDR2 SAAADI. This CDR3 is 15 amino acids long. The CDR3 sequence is CASIGLAGGVGEQYF. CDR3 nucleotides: TGCGCCAGCATTGGACTAGCGGGGGGAGTAGGCGAGCAGTACTTC.

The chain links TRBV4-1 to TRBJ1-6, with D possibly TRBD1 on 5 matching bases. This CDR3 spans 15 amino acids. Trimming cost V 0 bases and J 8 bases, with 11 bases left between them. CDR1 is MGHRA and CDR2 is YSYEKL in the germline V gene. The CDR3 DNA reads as TGCGCCAGCAGCCAAGATCAGGGATTTGATTCACCCCTCCACTTT. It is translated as CASSQDQGFDSPLHF.

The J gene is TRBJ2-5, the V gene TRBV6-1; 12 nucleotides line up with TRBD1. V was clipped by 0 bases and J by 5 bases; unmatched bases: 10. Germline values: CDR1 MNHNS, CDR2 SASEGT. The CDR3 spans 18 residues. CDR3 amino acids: CASSEARRGTGGRETQYF. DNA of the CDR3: TGTGCCAGCAGTGAAGCGAGAAGAGGGACAGGGGGCCGGGAGACCCAGTACTTC.

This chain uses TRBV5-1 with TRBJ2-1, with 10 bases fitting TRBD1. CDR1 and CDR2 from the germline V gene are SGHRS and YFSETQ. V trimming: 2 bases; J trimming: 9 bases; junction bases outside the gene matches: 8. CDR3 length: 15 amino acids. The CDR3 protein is CASSLRQGASIEQFF. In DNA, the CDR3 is TGCGCCAGCAGCTTAAGACAGGGGGCTTCAATTGAGCAGTTCTTC.

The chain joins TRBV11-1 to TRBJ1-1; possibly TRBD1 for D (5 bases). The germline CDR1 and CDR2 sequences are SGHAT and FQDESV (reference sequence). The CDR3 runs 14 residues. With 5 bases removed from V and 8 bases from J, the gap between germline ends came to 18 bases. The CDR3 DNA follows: TGTGCCAGCAGCCCCCGTACAGGTCACAAAGAAGCTTTCTTT. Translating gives CASSPRTGHKEAFF.

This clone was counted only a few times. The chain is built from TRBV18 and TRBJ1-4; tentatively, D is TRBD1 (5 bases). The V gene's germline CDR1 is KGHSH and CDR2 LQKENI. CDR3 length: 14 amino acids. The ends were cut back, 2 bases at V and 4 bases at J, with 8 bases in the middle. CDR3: CASSPKGINEKLFF. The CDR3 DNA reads TGTGCCAGCTCACCAAAGGGGATTAATGAAAAACTGTTTTTT.

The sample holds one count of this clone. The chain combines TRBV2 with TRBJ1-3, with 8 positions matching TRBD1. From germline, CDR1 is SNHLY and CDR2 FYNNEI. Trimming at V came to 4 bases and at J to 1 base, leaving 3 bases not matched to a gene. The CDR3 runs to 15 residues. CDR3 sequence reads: CASSADRGSGNTIYF. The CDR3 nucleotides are TGTGCCAGCAGTGCCGACAGGGGATCTGGAAACACCATATATTTT.

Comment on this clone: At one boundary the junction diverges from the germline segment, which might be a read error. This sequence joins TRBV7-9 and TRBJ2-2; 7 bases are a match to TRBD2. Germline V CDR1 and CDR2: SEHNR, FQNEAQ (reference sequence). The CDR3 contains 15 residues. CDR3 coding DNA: TGTGCCAACAGCTTAGATGGACTAGGGTTCGGGGAGCTGTTTTTT. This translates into CANSLDGLGFGELFF.